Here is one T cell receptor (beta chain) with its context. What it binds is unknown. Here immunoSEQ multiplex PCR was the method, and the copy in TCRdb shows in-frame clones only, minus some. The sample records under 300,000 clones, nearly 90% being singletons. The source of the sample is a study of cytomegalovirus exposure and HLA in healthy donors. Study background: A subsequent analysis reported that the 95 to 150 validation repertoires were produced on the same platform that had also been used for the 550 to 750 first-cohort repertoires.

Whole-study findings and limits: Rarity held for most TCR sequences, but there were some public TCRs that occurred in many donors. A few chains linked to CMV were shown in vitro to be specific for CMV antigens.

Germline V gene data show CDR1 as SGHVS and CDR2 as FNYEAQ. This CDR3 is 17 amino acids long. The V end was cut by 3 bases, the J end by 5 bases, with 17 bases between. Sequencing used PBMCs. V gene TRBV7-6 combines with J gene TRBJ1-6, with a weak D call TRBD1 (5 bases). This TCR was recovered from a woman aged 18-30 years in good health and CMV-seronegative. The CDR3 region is CASSFPLTGVDNSPLHF. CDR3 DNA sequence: TGTGCCAGCAGCTTCCCCCTTACGGGGGTGGATAATTCACCCCTCCACTTT.